This T cell receptor (beta chain) comes out of a study of T-cell reconstitution after alpha-beta-depleted transplantation in children (dated by TCRdb to about 2016). Background for the entire study: Using TCR repertoire profiling, the study followed T-cell immune reconstitution in a quantitative way in children after TCRalphabeta/CD19-depleted allogeneic hematopoietic cell transplantation.

Libraries were built with PCR. Data came from an Illumina HiSeq 2500. TCR libraries were prepared with molecular barcoding, using unique molecular identifiers to normalize TCRbeta repertoire quantification. The public reads were reanalyzed by TCRdb: fastp trimming at Q25, MiXCR alignment, in-frame beta chains only. Each record represents a unique CDR3 protein, reported with the most common genes and DNA among its rows. The sample records approximately 520,000 distinct CDR3 sequences, about 30% of which are singletons. The ten largest make up roughly 2.5% of the sample. From V the trimming removes 3 bases and from J it removes 5 bases, while the gene matches leave 5 bases of the junction unaccounted for. The CDR3 contains 16 residues, cysteine and phenylalanine counted. Here the CDR3 DNA is all that survives: 48 bases in frame from base 1. About this clonotype: Its antigen remains undetermined. No much larger clone exists at a distance of one base, and base qualities are not known.

The specimen was PBMCs from the stem cell graft donor, collected from the stem cell graft. The rearranged segments are TRBV23-1 and TRBJ2-5, with 14 bases aligning to TRBD2. TRBV23-1 is known as an ORF, though its function is uncertain. The sequence came from a human donor who donated a stem cell graft to a child with aplastic anemia. The sequenced DNA is TGCGCCAGCAGTCACCCCAGGACTAGCGGGGGGGAGACCCAGTACTTC. This yields the protein CASSHPRTSGGETQYF.